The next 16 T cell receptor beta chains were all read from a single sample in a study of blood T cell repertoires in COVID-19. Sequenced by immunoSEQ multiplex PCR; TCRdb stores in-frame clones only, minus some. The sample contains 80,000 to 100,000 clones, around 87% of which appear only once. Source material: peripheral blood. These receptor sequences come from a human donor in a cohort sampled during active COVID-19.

For the CDR3, the DNA is TGTGCCAGTAGTCCTCGTCTAGGGGCCAACCAAGAGACCCAGTACTTC. Residues: CASSPRLGANQETQYF. The chain combines TRBV19 with TRBJ2-5; possible D gene TRBD1, 5 bases. Germline CDR1 is LNHDA and CDR2 is SQIVND (reference sequence). The CDR3 has 16 residues. Trimming removed 5 bases at V and 0 bases at J, with 16 bases between. Supplemented by reference TRBV19 and TRBJ2-5, the full variable domain reads DGGITQSPKYLFRKEGQNVTLSCEQNLNHDAMYWYRQDPGQGLRLIYYSQIVNDFQKGDIAEGYSVSREKKESFPLTVTSAQKNPTAFYLCASSPRLGANQETQYFGPGTRLLVL.

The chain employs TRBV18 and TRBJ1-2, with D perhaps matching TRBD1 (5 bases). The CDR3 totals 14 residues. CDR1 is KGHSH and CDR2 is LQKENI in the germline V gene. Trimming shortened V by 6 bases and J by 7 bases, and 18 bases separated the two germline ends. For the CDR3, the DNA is TGTGCCAGCTCCCCTCCCTCAGGGATAAGTGGCTACACCTTC. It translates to CASSPPSGISGYTF.

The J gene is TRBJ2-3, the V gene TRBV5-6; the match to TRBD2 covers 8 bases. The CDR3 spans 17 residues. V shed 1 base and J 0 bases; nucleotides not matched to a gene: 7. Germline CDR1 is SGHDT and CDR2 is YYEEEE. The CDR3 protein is CASSLFRASGSTDTQYF. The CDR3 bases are TGTGCCAGCAGCTTGTTCCGAGCTAGCGGGAGCACAGATACGCAGTATTTT.

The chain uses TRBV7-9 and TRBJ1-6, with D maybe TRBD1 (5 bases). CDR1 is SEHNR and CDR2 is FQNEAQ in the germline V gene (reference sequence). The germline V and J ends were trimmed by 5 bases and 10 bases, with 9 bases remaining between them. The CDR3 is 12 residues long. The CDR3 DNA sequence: TGTGCCAGCAGCCGGGGGGGGTCACCCCTCCACTTT. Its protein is CASSRGGSPLHF.

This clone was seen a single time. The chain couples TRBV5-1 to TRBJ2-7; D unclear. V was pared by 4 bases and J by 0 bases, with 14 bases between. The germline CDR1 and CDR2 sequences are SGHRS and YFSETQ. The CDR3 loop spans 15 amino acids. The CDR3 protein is CASSPRPRSSYEQYF. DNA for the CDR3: TGCGCCAGCAGCCCTCGCCCTCGTAGCTCCTACGAGCAGTACTTC.

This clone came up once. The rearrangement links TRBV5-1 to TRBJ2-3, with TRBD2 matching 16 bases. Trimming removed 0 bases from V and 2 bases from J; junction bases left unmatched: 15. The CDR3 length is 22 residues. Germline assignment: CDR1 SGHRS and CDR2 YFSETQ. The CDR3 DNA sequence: TGCGCCAGCAGCTTGGGGCCGGGGACTAGCGGGAGGGCCCTAATCGTCACAGATACGCAGTATTTT. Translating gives CASSLGPGTSGRALIVTDTQYF.

As DNA, the CDR3 is TGTGCCAGCAGTTTCGACAGGGGGCTAGAGACCCAGTACTTC. Its translation is CASSFDRGLETQYF. The genes are TRBV27 and TRBJ2-5, with 10 bases that match TRBD1. This CDR3 is 14 amino acids long. Germline loops: CDR1 MNHEY, CDR2 SMNVEV (reference sequence). V was clipped by 3 bases and J by 4 bases; unmatched bases: 2.

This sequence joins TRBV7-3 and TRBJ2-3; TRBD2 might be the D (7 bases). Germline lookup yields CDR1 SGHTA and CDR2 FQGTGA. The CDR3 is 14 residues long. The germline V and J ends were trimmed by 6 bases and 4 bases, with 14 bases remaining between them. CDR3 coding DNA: TGTGCCAGCAGTGGGGAGGGGGGCCCAGATACGCAGTATTTT. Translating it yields CASSGEGGPDTQYF.

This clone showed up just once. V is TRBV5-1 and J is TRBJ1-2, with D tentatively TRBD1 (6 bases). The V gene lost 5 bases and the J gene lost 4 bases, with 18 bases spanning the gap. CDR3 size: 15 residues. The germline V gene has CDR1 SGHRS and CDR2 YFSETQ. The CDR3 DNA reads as TGCGCCAGCAGAGTATTGCCAGGGGACGGCTATGGCTACACCTTC. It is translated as CASRVLPGDGYGYTF.

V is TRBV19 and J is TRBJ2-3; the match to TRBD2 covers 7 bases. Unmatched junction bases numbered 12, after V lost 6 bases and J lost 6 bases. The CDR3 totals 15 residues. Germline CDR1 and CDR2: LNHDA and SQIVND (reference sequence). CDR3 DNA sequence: TGTGCCAGTAGCCCCCGGACTAGGCTCACGGATACGCAGTATTTT. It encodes CASSPRTRLTDTQYF.

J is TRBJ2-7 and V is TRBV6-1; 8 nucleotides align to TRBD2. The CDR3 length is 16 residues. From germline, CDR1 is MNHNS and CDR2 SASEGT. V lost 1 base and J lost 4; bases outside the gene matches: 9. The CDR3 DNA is TGTGCCAGCAGTGAAGGCTTAGCGGGGACTCGGTACGAGCAGTACTTC. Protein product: CASSEGLAGTRYEQYF.

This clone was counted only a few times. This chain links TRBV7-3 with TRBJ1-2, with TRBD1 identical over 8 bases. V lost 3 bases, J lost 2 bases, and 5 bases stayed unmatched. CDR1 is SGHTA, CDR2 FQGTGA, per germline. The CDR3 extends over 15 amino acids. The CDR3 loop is CASSFGTGKNYGYTF. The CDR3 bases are TGTGCCAGCAGCTTCGGGACAGGAAAGAACTATGGCTACACCTTC.

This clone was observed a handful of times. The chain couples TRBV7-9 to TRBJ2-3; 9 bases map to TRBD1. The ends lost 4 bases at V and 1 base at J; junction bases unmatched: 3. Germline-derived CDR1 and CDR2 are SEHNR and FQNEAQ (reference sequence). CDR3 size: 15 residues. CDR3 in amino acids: CASSSRTGGTDTQYF. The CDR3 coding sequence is TGTGCCAGCAGCTCTCGGACAGGGGGCACAGATACGCAGTATTTT.

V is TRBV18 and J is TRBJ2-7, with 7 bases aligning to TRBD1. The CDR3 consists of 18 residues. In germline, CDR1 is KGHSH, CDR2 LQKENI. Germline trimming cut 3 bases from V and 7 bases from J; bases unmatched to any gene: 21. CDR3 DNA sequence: TGTGCCAGCTCACCTTCGATCCACGGGACAGCGGATCAGGGAGAGCAGTACTTC. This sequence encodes CASSPSIHGTADQGEQYF. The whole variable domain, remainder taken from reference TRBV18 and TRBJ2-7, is NAGVMQNPRHLVRRRGQEARLRCSPMKGHSHVYWYRQLPEEGLKFMVYLQKENIIDESGMPKERFSAEFPKEGPSILRIQQVVRGDSAAYFCASSPSIHGTADQGEQYFGPGTRLTVT.

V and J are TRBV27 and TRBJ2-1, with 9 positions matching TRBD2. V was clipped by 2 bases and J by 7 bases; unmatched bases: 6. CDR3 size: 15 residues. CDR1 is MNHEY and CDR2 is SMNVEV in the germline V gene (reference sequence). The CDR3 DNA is TGTGCCAGCAGTTTAACCGGGACTAGCTGGAATGAGCAGTTCTTC. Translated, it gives CASSLTGTSWNEQFF.

The CDR3: CASRGTGVQEQYF. The CDR3 nucleotides are TGTGCCAGCAGGGGGACAGGGGTCCAAGAGCAGTACTTC. The chain employs TRBV2 and TRBJ2-7; the match to TRBD1 covers 10 bases. The ends lost 6 bases at V and 7 bases at J; junction bases unmatched: 6. CDR3 length equals 13 residues. Germline CDR1 reads SNHLY; CDR2 reads FYNNEI. Combining the CDR3 with reference TRBV2 and TRBJ2-7 gives the whole variable domain EPEVTQTPSHQVTQMGQEVILRCVPISNHLYFYWYRQILGQKVEFLVSFYNNEISEKSEIFDDQFSVERPDGSNFTLKIRSTKLEDSAMYFCASRGTGVQEQYFGPGTRLTVT.